This TCR beta chain was sequenced during a study of regulatory T cells in long-lasting Graves disease. Arm-PCR of CDR3 regions and iRepertoire HTBI primers were used to build TCR beta libraries. TCRdb re-analysed the multiplex PCR reads in MiXCR, keeping a single row per CDR3 protein. The sample has approximately 360,000 distinct CDR3 sequences; approximately 12% are singletons. From germline, CDR1 is SQVTM and CDR2 ANQGSEA. The CDR3 is 14 residues long. V shed 6 bases, J shed 0 bases, and the junction held 5 bases outside the gene matches. The sample's time point: newly diagnosed GD, antithyroid drugs for less than 3 months. PBMCs were the source of the RNA used for TCR sequencing. These data also featured in a second study, about T cells in Graves' hyperthyroidism and ophthalmopathy. That paper states: Patients were aged 18 to 65, had disease duration under 2 months, and had newly diagnosed hyperthyroidism. Diagnosis rested on symptoms, serum thyroxine and TRAb, thyroid ultrasound, and orbital computed tomography. The TCR CDR3 was amplified in a first-round RT-PCR using the HTBI primer set. Blood samples included most of the expanded thyroid clonotypes exceeding 0.001.

Sequencing was performed on peripheral blood mononuclear cells (PBMCs), taken at new diagnosis, from a patient treated with antithyroid drugs. This clonotype was obtained from a young woman with Graves disease. The chain employs TRBV29-1 and TRBJ1-1; 9 bases agree with TRBD1. The CDR3 region has the DNA TGCAGCGTCGGGAACAGGGGGCTGAACACTGAAGCTTTCTTT. It yields the protein CSVGNRGLNTEAFF.